The next 19 T cell receptor beta chains were all read from a single sample in a study of CD8 T cells in ankylosing spondylitis. TCRdb reprocessed the 5' RACE reads via MiXCR and lists one record per CDR3 protein. The sample has under 400,000 distinct CDR3 sequences; under 14% are singletons. Material for sequencing was blood, either unsorted or a sorted T cell fraction (not recorded which). These receptors all come from a female donor with ankylosing spondylitis or in good health (not recorded which).

Turning to this clonotype: At one end, the junction sequence differs from germline, possibly due to a read error. V and J are TRBV4-2 and TRBJ2-1, with D possibly being TRBD1 (5 bases). This CDR3 is 15 amino acids long. CDR1 is LGHNA and CDR2 is YNFKEQ in the germline V gene. The CDR3 sequence is CASSPQGSSCNEQFF. CDR3 DNA: TGTGCCAGCAGCCCCCAGGGAAGCTCCTGCAATGAGCAGTTCTTC.

This clonotype was observed many times. The genes are TRBV6-2 or TRBV6-3 and TRBJ2-5; perhaps TRBD2 as D (6 bases). V shed 10 bases and J shed 5 bases, with 17 bases lying between them. The CDR3 loop spans 13 amino acids. From germline, CDR1 is MNHEY and CDR2 SVGEGT. CDR3 sequence (DNA): TGTGCCACCTACGAGGTCCGGGAGGAGACCCAGTACTTC. Amino acids: CATYEVREETQYF.

This clonotype was seen repeatedly, ten times or more. The chain is built from TRBV5-1 and TRBJ2-3; 9 bases are shared with TRBD2. Germline CDR1 is SGHRS and CDR2 is YFSETQ. J lost 4 bases, V lost 0 bases, and 9 bases had no gene match. The CDR3 sequence is 17 residues long. CDR3 coding DNA: TGCGCCAGCAGCTTGGGGCCTAGCGGGGTGTCGTCAGATACGCAGTATTTT. Residues: CASSLGPSGVSSDTQYF.

This clonotype was picked up many times. The V gene is TRBV3-1, the J gene TRBJ2-7; D is possibly TRBD1 or TRBD2 (5 bases each). The germline gives CDR1 LGHDT, CDR2 YNNKEL (reference sequence). The CDR3 has 16 amino acids. Trimming left V 1 base short and J 2 bases short, with 15 bases between. The CDR3 DNA sequence: TGTGCCAGCAGCCAAGCGGGGCTATCGCCAACCTACGAGCAGTACTTC. Translation gives CASSQAGLSPTYEQYF.

This clonotype has a count of ten or more. V gene TRBV7-2 combines with J gene TRBJ1-6, with D perhaps TRBD1 (5 bases). The length of the CDR3 is 14 residues. The germline V gene encodes CDR1 SGHTA and CDR2 FQGNSA. With 3 bases removed from V and 10 bases from J, the gap between germline ends came to 13 bases. DNA of the CDR3: TGTGCCAGCAGCTTTGGGCAGGGAGACTCACCCCTCCACTTT. Residues: CASSFGQGDSPLHF.

The table lists this clonotype with many counts. DNA of the CDR3: TGCGCCAGCAGGGGAGGCCTTCTGGCAGATACGCAGTATTTT. This sequence encodes CASRGGLLADTQYF. V gene TRBV10-2 combines with J gene TRBJ2-3; perhaps TRBD2 as D (6 bases). The V end was cut by 6 bases, the J end by 4 bases, with 14 bases between. CDR3 length: 14 amino acids. CDR1 and CDR2 (germline): WSHSY, SAAADI.

The chain employs TRBV12-3 or TRBV12-4 and TRBJ1-1; D possibly corresponds to TRBD1 (5 bases). V was clipped by 6 bases and J by 4 bases, with 12 bases between them. The CDR3 runs 13 residues. CDR3 DNA: TGTGCCAGCAGGCGAGGTAGGGGCACTGAAGCTTTCTTT. Protein: CASRRGRGTEAFF.

This clonotype was detected many times. This rearrangement joins TRBV20-1 to TRBJ2-1, with 10 bases aligning to TRBD2. There are 15 residues in the CDR3. Per the germline V gene, CDR1 is DFQATT and CDR2 is SNEGSKA (reference sequence). The CDR3 region has the DNA TGCGGGTCGGGAGGTAGCGGGGGGTATAACAATGAGCAGTTCTTC. It encodes CGSGGSGGYNNEQFF.

This clonotype was found a few times. This chain joins TRBV30 and TRBJ2-7; tentatively, D is TRBD1 (5 bases). Germline V CDR1 and CDR2: GTSNPN, SVGIG (reference sequence). The V end was cut by 0 bases, the J end by 3 bases, with 12 bases between. The CDR3 is 14 residues long. The CDR3 nucleotides are TGTGCCTGGAGTGTACCCCTCCAGGGCTACGAGCAGTACTTC. Amino acids: CAWSVPLQGYEQYF. Full variable domain (rest looked up from reference TRBV30 and TRBJ2-7): SQTIHQWPATLVQPVGSPLSLECTVEGTSNPNLYWYRQAAGRGLQLLFYSVGIGQISSEVPQNLSASRPQDRQFILSSKKLLLSDSGFYLCAWSVPLQGYEQYFGPGTRLTVT.

This clonotype has ten or more counts. This chain connects TRBV20-1 to TRBJ2-3; 10 positions match TRBD2. Germline-derived CDR1 and CDR2 are DFQATT and SNEGSKA (reference sequence). The CDR3 consists of 15 residues. Germline trimming cut 6 bases from V and 3 bases from J; bases unmatched to any gene: 9. CDR3: CSATVGSGGTDTQYF. In DNA, the CDR3 is TGCAGTGCCACAGTGGGTAGCGGGGGGACAGATACGCAGTATTTT.

Ten or more counts support this clonotype. The rearrangement uses TRBV6-5 and TRBJ2-1; 7 nucleotides line up with TRBD2. Germline CDR1 and CDR2: MNHEY and SVGAGI. V was pared by 0 bases and J by 4 bases, with 9 bases of the junction left unmatched. This CDR3 is 17 amino acids long. CDR3 DNA sequence: TGTGCCAGCAGTTACTCTGGAGGGAGGGAATTTTACAATGAGCAGTTCTTC. It yields the protein CASSYSGGREFYNEQFF.

This clonotype was observed many times. The gene calls are TRBV3-1 and TRBJ2-7; D perhaps matches TRBD2 (6 bases). V shed 1 base and J shed 2 bases, with 30 bases lying between them. Germline values: CDR1 LGHDT, CDR2 YNNKEL (reference sequence). The CDR3 length is 21 residues. As DNA, the CDR3 is TGTGCCAGCAGCCAAGTGAGAACCAGGGACTTGCGGGGTGAGACGACCTACGAGCAGTACTTC. This sequence encodes CASSQVRTRDLRGETTYEQYF.

This clonotype was picked up a small number of times. This chain uses TRBV20-1 with TRBJ2-3; D gene uncertain. The CDR3 is made up of 14 amino acids. The V gene lost 4 bases and the J gene lost 1 base, with 12 bases spanning the gap. CDR1 and CDR2 from the germline V gene are DFQATT and SNEGSKA (reference sequence). The CDR3 coding sequence is TGCAGTGCTAACGGACCGATTCGCACAGATACGCAGTATTTT. Translation gives CSANGPIRTDTQYF.

The CDR3 DNA reads as TGTGCCAGCAGCCAACGGGGATCGGGAGGGTCCGCGAAGACCCAGTACTTC. Its protein product is CASSQRGSGGSAKTQYF. This sequence joins TRBV7-2 and TRBJ2-5; 8 bases match TRBD2. The CDR3 sequence is 17 residues long. Germline-derived CDR1 and CDR2 are SGHTA and FQGNSA. Trimming at V came to 5 bases and at J to 6 bases, leaving 17 bases not matched to a gene.

This clonotype was seen ten or more times. The genes are TRBV12-3 or TRBV12-4 and TRBJ2-1; 12 nucleotides match TRBD2. V gave up 4 bases and J gave up 4 bases; unmatched junction bases: 5. The CDR3 contains 16 residues. As DNA, the CDR3 is TGTGCCAGCAGTTCACAAGGACTAGCGGGGTACAATGAGCAGTTCTTC. It encodes CASSSQGLAGYNEQFF.

This clonotype was seen repeatedly, ten times or more. The chain employs TRBV20-1 and TRBJ2-7, with D unclear. With 2 bases removed from V and 0 bases from J, the gap between germline ends came to 11 bases. This CDR3 comprises 14 residues. Looked up from germline, CDR1 is DFQATT and CDR2 is SNEGSKA (reference sequence). The CDR3 loop reads CSARRASSSYEQYF. CDR3 coding DNA: TGCAGTGCTAGACGGGCGAGTAGCTCCTACGAGCAGTACTTC.

This clonotype occurred many times. V is TRBV20-1 and J is TRBJ2-3; 9 nucleotides align to TRBD2. The germline gives CDR1 DFQATT, CDR2 SNEGSKA (reference sequence). Germline trimming cut 3 bases from V and 3 bases from J; bases unmatched to any gene: 7. The CDR3 totals 15 residues. The CDR3 DNA reads as TGCAGTGCTAGCCCTAAGCGGGAGGTTACAGATACGCAGTATTTT. Translation gives CSASPKREVTDTQYF.

This clonotype came up many times. The gene calls are TRBV7-2 and TRBJ2-2; 11 nucleotides agree with TRBD2. This CDR3 contains 16 residues. The trim removed 4 bases at V and 8 bases at J, leaving 9 bases unmatched. In germline, CDR1 is SGHTA, CDR2 FQGNSA. Here the CDR3 DNA reads TGTGCCAGCAGCTCAACTAGCGGGAGTCATGTAGGGGAGCTGTTTTTT. Its translation is CASSSTSGSHVGELFF.

This clonotype was seen at least ten times. The chain joins TRBV20-1 to TRBJ2-3, with 9 bases matching TRBD2. In germline, CDR1 is DFQATT, CDR2 SNEGSKA (reference sequence). The CDR3 consists of 16 residues. J lost 2 bases, V lost 4 bases, and 10 bases had no gene match. CDR3 sequence (DNA): TGCAGTGCTACAGCGGGAGGTCTTGGGAACACAGATACGCAGTATTTT. It codes for CSATAGGLGNTDTQYF.